This T cell receptor (beta chain) derives from a study of T-cell reconstitution after alpha-beta-depleted transplantation in children. A library of TCRbeta sequences, prepared with unique molecular identifiers, was generated. Via MiXCR, TCRdb re-called the PCR reads, giving one row per CDR3 protein. The table lists hundreds of thousands of distinct CDR3 sequences, 16% of them singletons. This clonotype was picked up many times. After removal of 0 bases from V and 7 bases from J, the junction contained 6 bases not matched to a gene. The CDR3 has 16 amino acids. Germline V gene data show CDR1 as DFQATT and CDR2 as SNEGSKA (reference sequence).

This chain connects TRBV20-1 to TRBJ1-4; 12 bases align to TRBD1. The origin of this receptor is a human donor who donated a stem cell graft to a child with acute myeloid leukemia. Material: PBMCs from the stem cell graft donor, obtained from the stem cell graft. DNA of the CDR3: TGCAGTGCTAGAGATGGGGACAGGGGGCTTGGTGAAAAACTGTTTTTT. Translated: CSARDGDRGLGEKLFF.